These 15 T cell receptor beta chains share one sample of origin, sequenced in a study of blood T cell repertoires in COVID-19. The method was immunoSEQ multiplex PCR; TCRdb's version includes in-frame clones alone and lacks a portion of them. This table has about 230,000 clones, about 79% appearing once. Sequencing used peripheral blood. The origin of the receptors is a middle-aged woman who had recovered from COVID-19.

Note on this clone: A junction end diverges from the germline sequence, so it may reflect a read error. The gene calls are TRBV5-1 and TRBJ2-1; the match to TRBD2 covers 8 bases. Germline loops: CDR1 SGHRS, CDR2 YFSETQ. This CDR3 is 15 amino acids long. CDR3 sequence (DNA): TGCGCCAGCAGCTCCGTTCTAGCGGGCTACAATGAGCAGCTCTTC. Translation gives CASSSVLAGYNEQLF. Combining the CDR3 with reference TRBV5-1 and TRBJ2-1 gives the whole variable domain KAGVTQTPRYLIKTRGQQVTLSCSPISGHRSVSWYQQTPGQGLQFLFEYFSETQRNKGNFPGRFSGRQFSNSRSEMNVSTLELGDSALYLCASSSVLAGYNEQLFGPGTRLTVL.

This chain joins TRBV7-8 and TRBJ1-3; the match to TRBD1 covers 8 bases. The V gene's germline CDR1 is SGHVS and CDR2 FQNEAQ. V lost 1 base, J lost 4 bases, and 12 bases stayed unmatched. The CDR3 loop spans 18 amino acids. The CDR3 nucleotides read TGTGCCAGCAGCTTAGTGACTTTGGCAGGGGGCTACGGAAACACCATATATTTT. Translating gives CASSLVTLAGGYGNTIYF.

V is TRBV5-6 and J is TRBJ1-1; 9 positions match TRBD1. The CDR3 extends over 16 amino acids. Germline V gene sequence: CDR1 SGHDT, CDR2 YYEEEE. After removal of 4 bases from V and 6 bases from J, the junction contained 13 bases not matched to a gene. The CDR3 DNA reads TGTGCCAGCAGCCAGGGACAGGGATGGAGTAATCCTGAAGCTTTCTTT. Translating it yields CASSQGQGWSNPEAFF.

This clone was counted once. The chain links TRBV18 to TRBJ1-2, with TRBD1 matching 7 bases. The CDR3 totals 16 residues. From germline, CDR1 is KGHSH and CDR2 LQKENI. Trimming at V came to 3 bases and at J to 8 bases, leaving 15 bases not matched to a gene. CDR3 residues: CASSPIKTGFEEGYTF. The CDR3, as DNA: TGTGCCAGCTCACCTATCAAGACAGGGTTTGAGGAAGGCTACACCTTC.

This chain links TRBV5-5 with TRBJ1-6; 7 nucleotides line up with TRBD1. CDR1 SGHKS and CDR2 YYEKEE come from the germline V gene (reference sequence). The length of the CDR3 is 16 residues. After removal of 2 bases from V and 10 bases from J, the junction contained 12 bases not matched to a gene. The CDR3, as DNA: TGTGCCAGCAGCTTTAGTCACGGGACAGTAACCTCACCCCTCCACTTT. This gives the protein CASSFSHGTVTSPLHF.

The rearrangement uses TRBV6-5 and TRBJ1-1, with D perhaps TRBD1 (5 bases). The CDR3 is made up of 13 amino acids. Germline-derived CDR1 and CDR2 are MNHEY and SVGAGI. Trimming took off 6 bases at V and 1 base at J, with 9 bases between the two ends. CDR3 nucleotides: TGTGCCAGCAGCCGAGGACAGAACACTGAAGCTTTCTTT. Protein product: CASSRGQNTEAFF.

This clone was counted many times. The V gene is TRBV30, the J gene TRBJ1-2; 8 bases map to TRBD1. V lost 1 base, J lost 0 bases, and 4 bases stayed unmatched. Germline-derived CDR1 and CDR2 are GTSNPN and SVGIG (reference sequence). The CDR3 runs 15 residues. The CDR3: CAWSGSGGTNYGYTF. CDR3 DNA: TGTGCCTGGAGTGGGTCAGGGGGCACTAACTATGGCTACACCTTC. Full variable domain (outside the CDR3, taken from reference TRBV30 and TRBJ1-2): SQTIHQWPATLVQPVGSPLSLECTVEGTSNPNLYWYRQAAGRGLQLLFYSVGIGQISSEVPQNLSASRPQDRQFILSSKKLLLSDSGFYLCAWSGSGGTNYGYTFGSGTRLTVV.

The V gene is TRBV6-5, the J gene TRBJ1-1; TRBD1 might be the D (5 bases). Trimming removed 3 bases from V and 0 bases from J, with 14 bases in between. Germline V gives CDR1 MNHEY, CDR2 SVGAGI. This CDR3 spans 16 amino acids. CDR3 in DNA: TGTGCCAGCAGTTATTTGTCGACAGCCTTGAACACTGAAGCTTTCTTT. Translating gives CASSYLSTALNTEAFF.

CDR3 in DNA: TGTGCCAGCAGGTACCTGTCAGGGGGAGAGCAGTACTTC. Protein: CASRYLSGGEQYF. The V call is TRBV6-5, the J call TRBJ2-7; TRBD1 matches 7 bases. This CDR3 is 13 amino acids long. CDR1 and CDR2 from the germline V gene are MNHEY and SVGAGI. With V trimmed by 6 bases and J by 7 bases, 9 bases remained unmatched.

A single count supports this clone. The CDR3 nucleotides read TGTGCCAGCAGCTTAGGGACTACCCAAGAGACCCAGTACTTC. This translates into CASSLGTTQETQYF. This chain uses TRBV9 with TRBJ2-5; 7 bases line up with TRBD2. J gave up 1 base and V 4 bases, and 4 bases lay outside the gene matches. This CDR3 contains 14 residues. Looked up from germline, CDR1 is SGDLS and CDR2 is YYNGEE.

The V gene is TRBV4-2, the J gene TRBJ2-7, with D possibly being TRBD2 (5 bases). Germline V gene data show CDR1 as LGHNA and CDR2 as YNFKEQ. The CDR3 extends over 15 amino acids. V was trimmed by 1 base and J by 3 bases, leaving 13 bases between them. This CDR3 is CASSQVGEGDYEQYF. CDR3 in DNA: TGTGCCAGCAGCCAAGTTGGAGAGGGTGACTACGAGCAGTACTTC.

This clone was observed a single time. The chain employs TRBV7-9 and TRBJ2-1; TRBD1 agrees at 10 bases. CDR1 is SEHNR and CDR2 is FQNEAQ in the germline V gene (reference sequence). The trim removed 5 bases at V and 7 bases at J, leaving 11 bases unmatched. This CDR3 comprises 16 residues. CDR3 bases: TGTGCCAGCAGCCCACTCCGGGACAGGGGTGGGAATGAGCAGTTCTTC. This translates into CASSPLRDRGGNEQFF.

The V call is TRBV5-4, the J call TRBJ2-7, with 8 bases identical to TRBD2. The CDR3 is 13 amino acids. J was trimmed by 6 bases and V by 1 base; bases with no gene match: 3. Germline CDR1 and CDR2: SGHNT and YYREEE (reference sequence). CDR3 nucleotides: TGTGCCAGCAGCTTGTGGCGGGGGGTCGAGCAGTACTTC. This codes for CASSLWRGVEQYF.

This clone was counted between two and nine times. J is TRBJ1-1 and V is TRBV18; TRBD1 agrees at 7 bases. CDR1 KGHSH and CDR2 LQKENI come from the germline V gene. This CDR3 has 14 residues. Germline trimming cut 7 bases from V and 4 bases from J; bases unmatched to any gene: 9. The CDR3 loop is CASLQGPGFTEAFF. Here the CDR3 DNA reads TGTGCCAGCTTACAGGGGCCAGGGTTCACTGAAGCTTTCTTT. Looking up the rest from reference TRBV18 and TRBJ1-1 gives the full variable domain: NAGVMQNPRHLVRRRGQEARLRCSPMKGHSHVYWYRQLPEEGLKFMVYLQKENIIDESGMPKERFSAEFPKEGPSILRIQQVVRGDSAAYFCASLQGPGFTEAFFGQGTRLTVV.

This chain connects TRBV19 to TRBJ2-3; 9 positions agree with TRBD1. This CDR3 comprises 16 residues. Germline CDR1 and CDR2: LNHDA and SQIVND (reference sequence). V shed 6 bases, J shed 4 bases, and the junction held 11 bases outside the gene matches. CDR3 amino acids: CASSQLGTGSPDTQYF. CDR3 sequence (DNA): TGTGCCAGTAGCCAATTAGGGACAGGGTCCCCAGATACGCAGTATTTT.